The sequence of this TCR beta chain was determined in a study of blood T cell repertoires in COVID-19. Produced via immunoSEQ multiplex PCR; TCRdb's table is partial and in-frame only. The profile shows 150,000 to 200,000 clones, just over 85% of them singletons. The receptor's source is a man aged 50 to 59 with active or convalescent COVID-19. The sequencing input was peripheral blood.

In DNA form, the CDR3 reads TGTGCCTGGACCTCGGGGGGCTGGGGCACAGATACGCAGTATTTT. It codes for CAWTSGGWGTDTQYF. The chain couples TRBV30 to TRBJ2-3; D is possibly TRBD2 (7 bases). The CDR3 consists of 15 residues. Germline loops: CDR1 GTSNPN, CDR2 SVGIG (reference sequence). V was clipped by 4 bases and J by 1 base, with 15 bases between them.